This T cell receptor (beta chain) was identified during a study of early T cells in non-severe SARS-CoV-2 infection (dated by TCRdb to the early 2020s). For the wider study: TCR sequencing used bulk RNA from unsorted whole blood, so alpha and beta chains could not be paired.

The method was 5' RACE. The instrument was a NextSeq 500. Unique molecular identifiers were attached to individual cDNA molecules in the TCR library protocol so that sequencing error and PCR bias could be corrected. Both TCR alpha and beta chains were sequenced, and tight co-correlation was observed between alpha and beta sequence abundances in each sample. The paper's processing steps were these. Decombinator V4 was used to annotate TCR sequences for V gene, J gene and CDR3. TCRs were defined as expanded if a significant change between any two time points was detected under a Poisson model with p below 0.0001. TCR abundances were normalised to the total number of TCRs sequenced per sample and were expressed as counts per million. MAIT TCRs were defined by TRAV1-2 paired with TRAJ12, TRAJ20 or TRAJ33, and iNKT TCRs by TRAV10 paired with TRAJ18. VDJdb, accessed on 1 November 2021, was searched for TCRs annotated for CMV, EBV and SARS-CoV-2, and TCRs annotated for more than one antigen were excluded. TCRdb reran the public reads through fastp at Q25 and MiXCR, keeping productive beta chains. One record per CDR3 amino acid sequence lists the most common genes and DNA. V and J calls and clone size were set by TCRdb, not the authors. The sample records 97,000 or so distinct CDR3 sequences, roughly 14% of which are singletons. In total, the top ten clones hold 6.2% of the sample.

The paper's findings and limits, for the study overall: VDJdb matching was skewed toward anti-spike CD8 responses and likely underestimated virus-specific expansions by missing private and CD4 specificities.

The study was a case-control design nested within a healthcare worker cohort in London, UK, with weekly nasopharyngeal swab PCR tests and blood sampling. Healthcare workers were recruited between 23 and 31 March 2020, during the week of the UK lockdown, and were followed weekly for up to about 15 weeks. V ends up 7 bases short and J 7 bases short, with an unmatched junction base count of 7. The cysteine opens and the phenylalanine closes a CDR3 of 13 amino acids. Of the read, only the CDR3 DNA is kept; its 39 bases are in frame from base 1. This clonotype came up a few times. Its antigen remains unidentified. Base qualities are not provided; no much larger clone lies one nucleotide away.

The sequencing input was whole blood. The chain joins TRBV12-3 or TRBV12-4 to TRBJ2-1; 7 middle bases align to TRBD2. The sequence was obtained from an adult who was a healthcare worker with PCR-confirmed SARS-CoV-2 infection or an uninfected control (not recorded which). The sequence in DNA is TGTGCCAGCACCCTGACTAGCATGAATGAGCAGTTCTTC. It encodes CASTLTSMNEQFF.